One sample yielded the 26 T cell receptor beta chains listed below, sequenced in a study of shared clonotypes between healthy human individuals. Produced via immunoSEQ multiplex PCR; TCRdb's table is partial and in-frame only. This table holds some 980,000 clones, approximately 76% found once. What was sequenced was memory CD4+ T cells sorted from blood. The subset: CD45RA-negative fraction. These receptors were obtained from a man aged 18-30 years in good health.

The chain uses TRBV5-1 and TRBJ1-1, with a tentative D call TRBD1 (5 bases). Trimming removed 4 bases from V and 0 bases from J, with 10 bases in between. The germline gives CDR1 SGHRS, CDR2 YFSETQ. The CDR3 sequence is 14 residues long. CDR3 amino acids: CASSIGTMNTEAFF. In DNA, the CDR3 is TGCGCCAGCAGCATAGGGACGATGAACACTGAAGCTTTCTTT. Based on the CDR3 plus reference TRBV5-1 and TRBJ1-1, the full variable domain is KAGVTQTPRYLIKTRGQQVTLSCSPISGHRSVSWYQQTPGQGLQFLFEYFSETQRNKGNFPGRFSGRQFSNSRSEMNVSTLELGDSALYLCASSIGTMNTEAFFGQGTRLTVV.

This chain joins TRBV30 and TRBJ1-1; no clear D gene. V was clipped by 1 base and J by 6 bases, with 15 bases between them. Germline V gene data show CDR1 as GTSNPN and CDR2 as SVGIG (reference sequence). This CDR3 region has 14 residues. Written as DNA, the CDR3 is TGTGCCTGGAGTGCCAATATCGGGAGTCCTGAAGCTTTCTTT. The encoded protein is CAWSANIGSPEAFF.

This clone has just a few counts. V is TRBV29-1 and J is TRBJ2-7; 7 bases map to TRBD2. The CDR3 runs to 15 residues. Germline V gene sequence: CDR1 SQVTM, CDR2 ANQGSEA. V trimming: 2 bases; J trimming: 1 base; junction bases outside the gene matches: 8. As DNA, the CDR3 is TGCAGCGTTGAAAAGGGCTGGGGGGGTTCCTACGAGCAGTACTTC. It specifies CSVEKGWGGSYEQYF.

The CDR3 region has the DNA TGTGCCTGGAGTCCCCGGTTAGCGGTCTACGAGCAGTACTTC. Protein product: CAWSPRLAVYEQYF. The chain has TRBV30 and TRBJ2-7, with D maybe TRBD2 (6 bases). The V gene's germline CDR1 is GTSNPN and CDR2 SVGIG (reference sequence). The germline V and J ends were trimmed by 2 bases and 3 bases, with 14 bases remaining between them. The CDR3 has 14 residues.

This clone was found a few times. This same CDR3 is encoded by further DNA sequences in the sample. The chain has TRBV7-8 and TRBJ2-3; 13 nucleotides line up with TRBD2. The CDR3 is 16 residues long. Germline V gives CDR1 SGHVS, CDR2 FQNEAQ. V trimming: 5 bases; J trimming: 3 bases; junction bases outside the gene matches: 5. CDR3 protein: CASSALAGGPTDTQYF. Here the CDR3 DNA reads TGTGCCAGCAGCGCACTAGCGGGAGGGCCTACAGATACGCAGTATTTT.

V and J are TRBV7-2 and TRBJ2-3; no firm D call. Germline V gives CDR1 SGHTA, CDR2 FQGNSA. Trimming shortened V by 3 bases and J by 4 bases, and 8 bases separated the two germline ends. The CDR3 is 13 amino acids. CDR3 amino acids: CASSFDQADTQYF. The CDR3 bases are TGTGCCAGCAGCTTCGATCAGGCAGATACGCAGTATTTT.

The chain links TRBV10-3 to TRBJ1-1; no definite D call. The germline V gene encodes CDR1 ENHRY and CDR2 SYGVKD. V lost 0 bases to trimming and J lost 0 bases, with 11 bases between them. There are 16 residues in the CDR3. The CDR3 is CAISESEVLMNTEAFF. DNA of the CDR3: TGTGCCATCAGTGAGTCAGAAGTCCTCATGAACACTGAAGCTTTCTTT.

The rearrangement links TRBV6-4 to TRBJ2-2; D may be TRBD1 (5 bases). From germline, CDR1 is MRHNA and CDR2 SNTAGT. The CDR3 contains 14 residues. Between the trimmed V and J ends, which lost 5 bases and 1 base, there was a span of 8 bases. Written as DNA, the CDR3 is TGTGCCAGCAGTCCACAGGAGAACACCGGGGAGCTGTTTTTT. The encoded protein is CASSPQENTGELFF.

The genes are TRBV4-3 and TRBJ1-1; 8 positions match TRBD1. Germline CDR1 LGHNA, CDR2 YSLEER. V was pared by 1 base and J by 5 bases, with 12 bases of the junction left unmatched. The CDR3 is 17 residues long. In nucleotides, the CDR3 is TGCGCCAGCAGCCAAGTGATTTACACAGGGGGAAGTACTGAAGCTTTCTTT. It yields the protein CASSQVIYTGGSTEAFF.

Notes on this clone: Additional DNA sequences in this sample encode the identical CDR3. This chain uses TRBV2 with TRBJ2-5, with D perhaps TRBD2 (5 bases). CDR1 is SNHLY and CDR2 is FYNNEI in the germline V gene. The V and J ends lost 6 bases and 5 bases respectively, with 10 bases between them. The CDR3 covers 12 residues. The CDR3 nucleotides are TGTGCCAGCAGGGACCGAGGGGAGACCCAGTACTTC. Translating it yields CASRDRGETQYF.

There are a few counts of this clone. The CDR3 DNA is TGCGCCAGCAGTGGGCAGGGGGTCGGAAATCAGCCCCAGCATTTT. It yields the protein CASSGQGVGNQPQHF. The genes are TRBV10-2 and TRBJ1-5; 7 bases line up with TRBD1. The length of the CDR3 is 15 residues. Unmatched junction bases numbered 7, after V lost 4 bases and J lost 4 bases. Germline CDR1 WSHSY, CDR2 SAAADI.

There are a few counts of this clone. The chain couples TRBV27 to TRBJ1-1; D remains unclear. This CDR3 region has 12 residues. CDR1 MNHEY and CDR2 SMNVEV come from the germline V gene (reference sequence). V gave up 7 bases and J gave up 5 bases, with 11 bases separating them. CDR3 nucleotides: TGTGCCAGCAAGGGCTTGTGGACTGAAGCTTTCTTT. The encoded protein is CASKGLWTEAFF.

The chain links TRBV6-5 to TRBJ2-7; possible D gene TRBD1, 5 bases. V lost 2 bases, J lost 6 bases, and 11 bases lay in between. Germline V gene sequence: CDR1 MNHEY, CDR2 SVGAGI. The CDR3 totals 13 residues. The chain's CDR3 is CASSYRGYGEQYF. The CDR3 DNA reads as TGTGCCAGCAGTTACAGGGGATATGGCGAGCAGTACTTC.

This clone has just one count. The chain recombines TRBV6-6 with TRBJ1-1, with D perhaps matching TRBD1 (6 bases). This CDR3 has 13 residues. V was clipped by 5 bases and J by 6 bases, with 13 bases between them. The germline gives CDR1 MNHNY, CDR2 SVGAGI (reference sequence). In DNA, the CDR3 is TGTGCCAGCAGTCTGGGACACGAATCTGAAGCTTTCTTT. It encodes CASSLGHESEAFF.

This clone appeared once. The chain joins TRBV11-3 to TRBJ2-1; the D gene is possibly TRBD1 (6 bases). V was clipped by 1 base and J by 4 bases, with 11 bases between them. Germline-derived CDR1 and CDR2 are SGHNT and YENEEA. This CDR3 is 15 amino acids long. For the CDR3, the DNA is TGTGCCAGCAGCTTAGGACCGACAGGATACAATGAGCAGTTCTTC. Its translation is CASSLGPTGYNEQFF.

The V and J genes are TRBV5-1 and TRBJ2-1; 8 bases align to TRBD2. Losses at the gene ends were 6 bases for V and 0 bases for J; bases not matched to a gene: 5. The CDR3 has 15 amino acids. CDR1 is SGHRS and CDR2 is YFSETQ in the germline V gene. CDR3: CASNSGKSSYNEQFF. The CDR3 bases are TGCGCCAGCAATAGCGGGAAGAGCTCCTACAATGAGCAGTTCTTC.

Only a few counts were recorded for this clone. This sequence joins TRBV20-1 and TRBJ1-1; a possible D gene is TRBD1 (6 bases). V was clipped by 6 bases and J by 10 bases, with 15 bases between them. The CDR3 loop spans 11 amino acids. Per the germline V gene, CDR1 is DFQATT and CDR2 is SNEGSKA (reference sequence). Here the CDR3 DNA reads TGCAGTGCCGGGGGTAGCAGGGGAGCTTTCTTT. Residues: CSAGGSRGAFF.

The CDR3 DNA reads TGTGCCAGCAGCCTATCGTCTAGCAATCAGCCCCAGCATTTT. It is translated as CASSLSSSNQPQHF. The rearrangement joins TRBV7-2 to TRBJ1-5; D gene ambiguous. CDR1 SGHTA and CDR2 FQGNSA come from the germline V gene. CDR3 length: 14 amino acids. Trimming stripped 5 bases from V and 0 bases from J, with 8 bases between.

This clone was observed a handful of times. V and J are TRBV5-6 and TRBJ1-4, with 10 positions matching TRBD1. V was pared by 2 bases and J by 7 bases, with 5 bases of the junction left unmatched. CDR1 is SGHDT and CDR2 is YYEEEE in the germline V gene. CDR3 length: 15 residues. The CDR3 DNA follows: TGTGCCAGCAGCTTAATTGACAGGGGGCTTGAAAAACTGTTTTTT. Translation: CASSLIDRGLEKLFF.

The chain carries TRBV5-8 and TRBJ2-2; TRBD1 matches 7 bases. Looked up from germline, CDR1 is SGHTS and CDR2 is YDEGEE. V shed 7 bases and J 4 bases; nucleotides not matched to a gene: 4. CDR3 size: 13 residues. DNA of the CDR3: TGTGCCAGCGACCGGGACAGCACCGGGGAGCTGTTTTTT. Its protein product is CASDRDSTGELFF.

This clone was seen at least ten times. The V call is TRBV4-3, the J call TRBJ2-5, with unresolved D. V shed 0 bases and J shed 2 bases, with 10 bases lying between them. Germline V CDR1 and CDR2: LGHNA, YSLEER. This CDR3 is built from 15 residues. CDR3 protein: CASSQEIPGQETQYF. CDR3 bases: TGCGCCAGCAGCCAAGAGATCCCCGGGCAAGAGACCCAGTACTTC.

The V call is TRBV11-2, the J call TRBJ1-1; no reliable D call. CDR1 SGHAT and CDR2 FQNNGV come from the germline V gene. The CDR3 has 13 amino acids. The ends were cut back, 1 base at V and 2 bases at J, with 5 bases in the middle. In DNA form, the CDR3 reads TGTGCCAGCAGCTTAGGCTTCAACACTGAAGCTTTCTTT. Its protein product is CASSLGFNTEAFF.

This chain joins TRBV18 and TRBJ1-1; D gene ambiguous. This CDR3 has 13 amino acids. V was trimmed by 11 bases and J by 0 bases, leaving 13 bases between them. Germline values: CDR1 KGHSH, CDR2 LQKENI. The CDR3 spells CASEGSLNTEAFF. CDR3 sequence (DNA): TGTGCCTCGGAGGGCAGTTTGAACACTGAAGCTTTCTTT.

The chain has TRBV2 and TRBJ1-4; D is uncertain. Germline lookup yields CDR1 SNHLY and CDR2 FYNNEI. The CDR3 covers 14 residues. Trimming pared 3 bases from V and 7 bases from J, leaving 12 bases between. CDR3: CASSEVALGEKLFF. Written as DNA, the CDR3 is TGTGCCAGCAGTGAGGTGGCTCTTGGTGAAAAACTGTTTTTT.

Here the CDR3 DNA reads TGTGCCAGCAGCCAAGGGACAGGGGGCTTAGGGTCCTATAATTCACCCCTCCACTTT. Its protein is CASSQGTGGLGSYNSPLHF. The rearrangement joins TRBV4-2 to TRBJ1-6; the match to TRBD1 covers 11 bases. The CDR3 loop spans 19 amino acids. The germline gives CDR1 LGHNA, CDR2 YNFKEQ. Losses at the gene ends were 1 base for V and 1 base for J; bases not matched to a gene: 6.

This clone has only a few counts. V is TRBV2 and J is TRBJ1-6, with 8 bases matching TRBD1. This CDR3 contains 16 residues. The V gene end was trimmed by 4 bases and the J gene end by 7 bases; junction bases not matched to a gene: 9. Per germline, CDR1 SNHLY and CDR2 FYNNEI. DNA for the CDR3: TGTGCCAGCAGTGGAGCCGGCAGGGGGCTAAATTCACCCCTCCACTTT. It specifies CASSGAGRGLNSPLHF.